These T cell receptor beta chains were read from a single sample in a study of blood T cell repertoires in COVID-19. This table comes from immunoSEQ multiplex PCR, and its TCRdb copy is limited to in-frame clones, with some not included. The sample holds under 300,000 clones, approximately 88% seen once. Sequencing was performed on PBMCs or T cells enriched from blood (not recorded which). These receptor sequences come from a woman between 40 and 55 years old with acute COVID-19. Each CDR3 is given with its conserved first and last residue. A D gene is named only where the DNA matches it firmly. Some rows mark clone size as missing; the rest say once, few, many or name a class of expanded clone.

CDR3 length: 18; clone size: NA; V gene: TRBV7-2; D gene: NA; J gene: TRBJ2-6; CDR3 protein: CASSLARVGGSGANVLTF; CDR3 DNA: TGTGCCAGCAGCTTAGCGAGAGTAGGCGGCTCTGGGGCCAACGTCCTGACTTTC
CDR3 length: 17; clone size: NA; V gene: TRBV5-4; D gene: TRBD1; J gene: TRBJ2-2; CDR3 protein: CASSAKAGQGSTGELFF; CDR3 DNA: TGTGCCAGCAGCGCTAAAGCGGGACAGGGGAGCACCGGGGAGCTGTTTTTT
CDR3 length: 12; clone size: NA; V gene: TRBV27; D gene: TRBD2; J gene: TRBJ2-3; CDR3 protein: CASSWEGRSQYF; CDR3 DNA: TGTGCCAGCAGTTGGGAGGGGCGGTCGCAGTATTTT
CDR3 length: 14; clone size: NA; V gene: TRBV15; D gene: NA; J gene: TRBJ2-2; CDR3 protein: CATSREVLAGELFF; CDR3 DNA: TGTGCCACCAGCAGAGAGGTGTTAGCCGGGGAGCTGTTTTTT
CDR3 length: 15; clone size: NA; V gene: TRBV7-2; D gene: TRBD1; J gene: TRBJ2-2; CDR3 protein: CASSLTGSNTGELFF; CDR3 DNA: TGTGCCAGCAGCTTGACAGGGAGTAACACCGGGGAGCTGTTTTTT
CDR3 length: 16; clone size: NA; V gene: TRBV3-1/TRBV3-2; D gene: TRBD1; J gene: TRBJ2-5; CDR3 protein: CASSQDTDRDRETQYF; CDR3 DNA: TGTGCCAGCAGCCAAGATACGGACAGGGACAGAGAGACCCAGTACTTC
CDR3 length: 17; clone size: NA; V gene: TRBV5-4; D gene: TRBD2; J gene: TRBJ2-3; CDR3 protein: CASSLGAGGPPADTQYF; CDR3 DNA: TGTGCCAGCAGCTTGGGAGCGGGGGGGCCCCCCGCAGATACGCAGTATTTT
CDR3 length: 18; clone size: NA; V gene: TRBV27; D gene: NA; J gene: TRBJ2-7; CDR3 protein: CASMNLPLGPPGIAEQYF; CDR3 DNA: TGTGCCAGCATGAATCTCCCTCTGGGGCCCCCTGGGATCGCCGAGCAGTACTTC
CDR3 length: 14; clone size: once; V gene: TRBV5-1; D gene: TRBD1; J gene: TRBJ2-1; CDR3 protein: CASSLGQGFNEQFF; CDR3 DNA: TGCGCCAGCAGCCTTGGACAGGGCTTCAATGAGCAGTTCTTC
CDR3 length: 14; clone size: once; V gene: TRBV6-5; D gene: NA; J gene: TRBJ1-2; CDR3 protein: CAMATGSGDYGYTF; CDR3 DNA: TGTGCCATGGCGACGGGGTCGGGAGACTATGGCTACACCTTC
CDR3 length: 15; clone size: NA; V gene: TRBV27; D gene: NA; J gene: TRBJ1-2; CDR3 protein: CASSFLRTDLYGYTF; CDR3 DNA: TGTGCCAGCAGTTTCCTGAGGACTGATCTCTATGGCTACACCTTC
CDR3 length: 16; clone size: NA; V gene: TRBV5-4; D gene: TRBD2; J gene: TRBJ2-7; CDR3 protein: CASSLVGGTPPYEQYF; CDR3 DNA: TGTGCCAGCAGCTTGGTGGGAGGGACCCCCCCCTACGAGCAGTACTTC
CDR3 length: 12; clone size: NA; V gene: TRBV24-1; D gene: NA; J gene: TRBJ1-3; CDR3 protein: CATKGPGNTIYF; CDR3 DNA: TGTGCCACCAAGGGGCCTGGAAACACCATATATTTT
CDR3 length: 16; clone size: NA; V gene: TRBV19; D gene: TRBD2; J gene: TRBJ2-3; CDR3 protein: CASSSGTSGSTDTQYF; CDR3 DNA: TGTGCCAGTAGTTCCGGGACTAGCGGGAGCACAGATACGCAGTATTTT
CDR3 length: 15; clone size: NA; V gene: TRBV4-3; D gene: NA; J gene: TRBJ2-3; CDR3 protein: CASSQDLSSTDTQYF; CDR3 DNA: TGCGCCAGCAGCCAAGATCTATCTAGCACAGATACGCAGTATTTT
CDR3 length: 11; clone size: NA; V gene: TRBV6-5; D gene: TRBD1; J gene: TRBJ1-5; CDR3 protein: CASGTGQPQHF; CDR3 DNA: TGTGCCAGCGGGACAGGTCAGCCCCAGCATTTT